This TCR beta chain came from a study of CD8 T cells in ankylosing spondylitis (dated by TCRdb to the late 2010s). Some background on the complete study: T cell receptor beta repertoires were profiled in healthy donors and ankylosing spondylitis patients so that disease-linked TCR variants could be found. The full study cohort was made up of approximately 24 ankylosing spondylitis patients and roughly 98 healthy donors. Peripheral blood was sampled, and synovial fluid was also collected from ankylosing spondylitis patients. The study at large found these results: In peripheral blood, the disease-linked clones were found at relatively low frequencies and had a CD8+ phenotype. Some motif variants were previously reported in synovial fluid and blood of reactive arthritis patients, suggesting common disease-initiation mechanisms. Blood from ankylosing spondylitis patients appeared to be characterized by a TCR beta motif composed of 7 to 9 highly homologous amino acid variants. The disease-linked clones were reported as significantly enriched in matched synovial fluid samples from ankylosing spondylitis patients.

Sequencer: Illumina HiSeq 2500. Quantitative 5'-RACE with molecular barcodes was the method used to prepare the TCR beta libraries. On the study's bioinformatics: A new computational method, built on a probabilistic model of VDJ rearrangement, was used to identify disease-linked TCR variants. The public reads were reprocessed in TCRdb via fastp at Q25 and MiXCR, keeping in-frame beta chains. Every distinct CDR3 protein forms one entry, paired with its most common genes and DNA. The V and J calls and clone size come from TCRdb's table, not from the authors' own analysis. The sample has 200,000 or so distinct CDR3 sequences on record, roughly 18% of them singletons. Around 4% of the sample is in the top ten clones. This clonotype came up many times. Its antigen remains undetermined. The record has no base qualities; no much larger clone is one base away. The sample comprised blood, either unsorted or a sorted T cell fraction (not recorded which). This clonotype was sampled from a male donor between 5 and 29 years old with ankylosing spondylitis or in good health (not recorded which). Donor details come from another sample of the same person, matched by shared clones.

The DNA sequence reads TGCAGTGCTAGAGTCGGCGGAGGCACAGATACGCAGTATTTT. Protein translation: CSARVGGGTDTQYF. The V and J genes are TRBV20-1 and TRBJ2-3, with the identity of the D gene unclear. The CDR1 and CDR2 encoded by the germline V gene (reference sequence) are DFQATT and SNEGSKA. The CDR3, from cysteine to phenylalanine, totals 14 residues. Only CDR3 DNA is held: 42 bases, read in frame from base 1. A distance of 9 bases separates the germline ends of V and J, which lose 1 base and 1 base respectively.